What follows is one T cell receptor beta chain and its context. Its matching antigen is unknown. Clones were sequenced by immunoSEQ multiplex PCR, and TCRdb holds only the in-frame ones, with some missing. The data contain under 200,000 clones, roughly nine tenths of them singletons. The data stem from a study of cytomegalovirus exposure and HLA in healthy donors. Study in general: It was reported in a later analysis that the same platform had been used for the 110 or so validation repertoires as for the approximately 670 first-cohort repertoires. Broader study findings: TCR sequences were mostly rare, though some public TCRs occurred in many donors. The listing of 150 to 200 TCR beta chains classed them as cytomegalovirus-associated.

Germline V gene sequence: CDR1 MNHEY, CDR2 SVGAGI. V shed 0 bases and J shed 2 bases, with 7 bases lying between them. The CDR3 consists of 15 residues. The rearrangement uses TRBV6-5 and TRBJ2-2; D is unclear. Sample: PBMCs. The origin of this receptor is a young woman in good health and CMV-seropositive. CDR3 residues: CASSYSPDNTGELFF. CDR3 nucleotide sequence: TGTGCCAGCAGTTACTCGCCAGATAACACCGGGGAGCTGTTTTTT.